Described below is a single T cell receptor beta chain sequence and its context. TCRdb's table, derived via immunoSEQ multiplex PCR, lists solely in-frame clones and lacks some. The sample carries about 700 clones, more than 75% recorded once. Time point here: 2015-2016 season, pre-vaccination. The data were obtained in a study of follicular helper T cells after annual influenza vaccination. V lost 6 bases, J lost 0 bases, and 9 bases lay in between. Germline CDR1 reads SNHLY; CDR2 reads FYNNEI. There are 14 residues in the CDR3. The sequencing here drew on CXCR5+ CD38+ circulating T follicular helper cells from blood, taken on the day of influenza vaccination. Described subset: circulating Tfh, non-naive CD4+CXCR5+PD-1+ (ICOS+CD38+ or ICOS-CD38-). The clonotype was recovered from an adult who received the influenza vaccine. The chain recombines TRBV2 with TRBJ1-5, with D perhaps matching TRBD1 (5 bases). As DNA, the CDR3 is TGTGCCAGCAGCGTTCAGGGTAGCAATCAGCCCCAGCATTTT. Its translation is CASSVQGSNQPQHF.